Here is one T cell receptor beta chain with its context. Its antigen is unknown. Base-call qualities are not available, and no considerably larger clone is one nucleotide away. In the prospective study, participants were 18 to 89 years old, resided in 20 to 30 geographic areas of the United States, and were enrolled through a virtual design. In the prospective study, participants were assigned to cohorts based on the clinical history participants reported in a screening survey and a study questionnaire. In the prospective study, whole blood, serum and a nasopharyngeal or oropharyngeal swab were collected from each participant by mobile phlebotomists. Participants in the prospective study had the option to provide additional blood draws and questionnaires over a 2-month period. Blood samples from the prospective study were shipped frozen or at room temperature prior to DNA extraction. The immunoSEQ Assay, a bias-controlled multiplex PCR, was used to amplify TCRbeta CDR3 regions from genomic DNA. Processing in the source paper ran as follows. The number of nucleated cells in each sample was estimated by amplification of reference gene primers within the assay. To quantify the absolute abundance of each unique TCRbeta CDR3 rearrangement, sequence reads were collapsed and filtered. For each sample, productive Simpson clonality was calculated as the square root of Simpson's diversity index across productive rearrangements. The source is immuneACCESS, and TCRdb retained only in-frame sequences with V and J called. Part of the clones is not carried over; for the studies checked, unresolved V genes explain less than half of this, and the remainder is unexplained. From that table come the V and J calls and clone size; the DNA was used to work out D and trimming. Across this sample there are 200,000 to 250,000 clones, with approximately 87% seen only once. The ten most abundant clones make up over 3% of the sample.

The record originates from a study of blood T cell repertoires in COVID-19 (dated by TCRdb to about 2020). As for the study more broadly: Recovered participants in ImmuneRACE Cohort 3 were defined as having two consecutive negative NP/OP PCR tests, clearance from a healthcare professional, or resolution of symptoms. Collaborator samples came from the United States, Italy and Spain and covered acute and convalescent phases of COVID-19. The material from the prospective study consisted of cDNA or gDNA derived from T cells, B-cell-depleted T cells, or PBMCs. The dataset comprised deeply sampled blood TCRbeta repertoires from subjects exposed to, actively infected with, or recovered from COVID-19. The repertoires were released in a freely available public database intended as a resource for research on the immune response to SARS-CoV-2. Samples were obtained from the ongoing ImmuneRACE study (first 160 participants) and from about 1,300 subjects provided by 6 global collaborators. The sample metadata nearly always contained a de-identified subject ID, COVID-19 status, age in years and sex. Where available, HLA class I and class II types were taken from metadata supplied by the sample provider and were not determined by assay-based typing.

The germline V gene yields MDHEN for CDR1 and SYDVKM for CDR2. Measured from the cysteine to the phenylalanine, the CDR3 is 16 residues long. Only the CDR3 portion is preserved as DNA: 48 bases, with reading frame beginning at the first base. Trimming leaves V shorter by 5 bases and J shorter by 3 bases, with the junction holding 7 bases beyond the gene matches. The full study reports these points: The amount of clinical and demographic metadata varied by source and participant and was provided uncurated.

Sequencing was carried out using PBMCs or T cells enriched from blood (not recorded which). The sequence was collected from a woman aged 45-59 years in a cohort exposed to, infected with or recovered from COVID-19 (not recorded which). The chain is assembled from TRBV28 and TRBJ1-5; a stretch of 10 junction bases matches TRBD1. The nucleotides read TGTGCCAGCAGTCCCGGACAGGGGGGGTACAATCAGCCCCAGCATTTT. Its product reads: CASSPGQGGYNQPQHF. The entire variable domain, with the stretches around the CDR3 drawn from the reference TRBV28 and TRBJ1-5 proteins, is DVKVTQSSRYLVKRTGEKVFLECVQDMDHENMFWYRQDPGLGLRLIYFSYDVKMKEKGDIPEGYSVSREKKERFSLILESASTNQTSMYLCASSPGQGGYNQPQHFGDGTRLSIL.